Included here is one TCR beta chain sequence, with context. Its antigen is still unknown. TCRdb recomputed calls from the reads with MiXCR, one row per CDR3 protein. This table holds approximately 910,000 distinct CDR3 sequences, 31% found once. CDR3 size: 14 residues. Germline assignment: CDR1 DFQATT and CDR2 SNEGSKA (reference sequence). Trimming at V came to 6 bases and at J to 1 base, leaving 8 bases not matched to a gene. The sample is drawn from a study of T cell repertoires in cytomegalovirus infection. About the study: The public TCR beta signatures pointed to both CMV infection and matching HLA type.

The chain has TRBV20-1 and TRBJ1-1; 7 bases are shared with TRBD1. The TCR comes from a human donor in good health (CMV status not recorded). Some clones in this sample may be carry-over from other donors' samples. Sequencing was performed on cultured CD8+ T cells from PBMCs, taken from culture after CMV antigen stimulation. The CDR3 nucleotides read TGCAGTGCGGACATCAGGACAGGGAACACTGAAGCTTTCTTT. Its translation is CSADIRTGNTEAFF.